This TCR beta chain was captured in a study of early T cells in non-severe SARS-CoV-2 infection. Across the study: Sequencing of unsorted whole blood was done on bulk RNA, leaving chains unpaired.

This clonotype has a handful of counts. Molecules of cDNA were individually given unique molecular identifiers that were attached to them. TCRdb passed the 5' RACE reads through MiXCR, listing each CDR3 protein once. The table has around 82,000 distinct CDR3 sequences, 11% seen once. V was clipped by 5 bases and J by 6 bases, with 16 bases between them. The germline V gene has CDR1 SEHNR and CDR2 FQNEAQ (reference sequence). The CDR3 contains 14 residues. The rearrangement uses TRBV7-9 and TRBJ1-2; D is unclear. Sequenced input: whole blood. The receptor was derived from an adult who was a healthcare worker with PCR-confirmed SARS-CoV-2 infection or an uninfected control (not recorded which). The chain's CDR3 is CASSQSGVSDGYTF. CDR3 nucleotides: TGTGCCAGCAGCCAAAGCGGGGTTTCAGATGGCTACACCTTC.